The T cell receptor beta chain described here comes from a study of T cells in Graves' hyperthyroidism and ophthalmopathy. Germline CDR1 is LGHDT and CDR2 is YNNKEL (reference sequence). V was pared by 0 bases and J by 9 bases, with 17 bases between. The CDR3 covers 15 residues. Authors of the study amplified TCR beta CDR3 regions from RNA transcripts. HTBI primers were used for first-round RT-PCR of the TCR CDR3. TCRdb passed the multiplex PCR reads through MiXCR, listing each CDR3 protein once. The sample lists around 600,000 distinct CDR3 sequences, about 14% occurring once. Study outcomes and limitations: Ophthalmopathy was predicted by the model a median of approximately 6.6 months ahead of onset.

This clonotype was observed many times. Its antigen is currently unknown. Clinical symptoms, serum thyroxine, TRAb, thyroid ultrasound and orbital computed tomography informed diagnoses. This sample holds PBMCs from roughly 10 ml fresh peripheral blood. This chain joins TRBV3-1 and TRBJ2-5, with D uncertain. The sequencing input was blood. This TCR was sampled from a woman in her forties or fifties with Graves' ophthalmopathy. CDR3: CASSQDSGVARPQYF. CDR3 DNA: TGTGCCAGCAGCCAAGATTCTGGTGTGGCGAGACCCCAGTACTTC.